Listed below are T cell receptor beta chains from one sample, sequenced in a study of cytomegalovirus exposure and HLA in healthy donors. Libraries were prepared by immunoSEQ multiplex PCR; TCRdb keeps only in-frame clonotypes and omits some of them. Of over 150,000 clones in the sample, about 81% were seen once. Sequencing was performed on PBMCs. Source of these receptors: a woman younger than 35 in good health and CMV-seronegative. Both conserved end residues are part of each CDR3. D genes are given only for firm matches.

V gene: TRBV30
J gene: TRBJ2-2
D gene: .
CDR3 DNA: TGTGCCTGGAGTGTGAGGAACACCGGGGAGCTGTTTTTT
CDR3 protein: CAWSVRNTGELFF

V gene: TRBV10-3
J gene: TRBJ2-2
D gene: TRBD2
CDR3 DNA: TGTGCCATCCCCGGAACCGGGACTAGCGGGGATTCGAACACCGGGGAGCTGTTTTTT
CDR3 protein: CAIPGTGTSGDSNTGELFF

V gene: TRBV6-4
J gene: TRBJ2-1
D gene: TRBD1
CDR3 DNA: TGTGCCAGCAGTGACGGGACAGGGGCTGAGCAGTTCTTC
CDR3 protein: CASSDGTGAEQFF

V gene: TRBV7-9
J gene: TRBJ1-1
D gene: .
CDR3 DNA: TGTTCCAGCAGCACCCGGAGGAGGATCACTGAAGCTTTCTTT
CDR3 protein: CSSSTRRRITEAFF

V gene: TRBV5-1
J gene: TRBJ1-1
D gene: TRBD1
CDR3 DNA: TGCGCCAGCAGCACGGGACAGGGGGGGACTGAAGCTTTCTTT
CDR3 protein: CASSTGQGGTEAFF

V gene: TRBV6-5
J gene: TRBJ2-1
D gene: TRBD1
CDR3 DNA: TGTGCCAGCAGGGACAGGGGCTACAATGAGCAGTTCTTC
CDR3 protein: CASRDRGYNEQFF

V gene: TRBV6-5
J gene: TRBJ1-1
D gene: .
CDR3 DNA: TGTGCCAGCAGTTCCAGGACAGAAGGGGCTTTCTTT
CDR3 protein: CASSSRTEGAFF

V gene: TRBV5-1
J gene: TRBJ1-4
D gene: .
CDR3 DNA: TGCGCCAGCAGCTTCGGGGGTAATGAAAAACTGTTTTTT
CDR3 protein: CASSFGGNEKLFF

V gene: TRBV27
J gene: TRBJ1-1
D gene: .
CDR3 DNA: TGTGCCAGCAGTTTATCAGGGGACACTGAAGCTTTCTTT
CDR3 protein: CASSLSGDTEAFF

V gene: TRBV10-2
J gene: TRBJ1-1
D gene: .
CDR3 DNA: TGCGCCAGCAGGGCCCGGGGTCGGTGGGGCACTGAAGCTTTCTTT
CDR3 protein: CASRARGRWGTEAFF

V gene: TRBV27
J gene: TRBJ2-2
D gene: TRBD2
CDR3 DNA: TGTGCCAGCAGTCCAGGACTAGCGGGAGACCTCGGGGAGCTGTTTTTT
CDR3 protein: CASSPGLAGDLGELFF